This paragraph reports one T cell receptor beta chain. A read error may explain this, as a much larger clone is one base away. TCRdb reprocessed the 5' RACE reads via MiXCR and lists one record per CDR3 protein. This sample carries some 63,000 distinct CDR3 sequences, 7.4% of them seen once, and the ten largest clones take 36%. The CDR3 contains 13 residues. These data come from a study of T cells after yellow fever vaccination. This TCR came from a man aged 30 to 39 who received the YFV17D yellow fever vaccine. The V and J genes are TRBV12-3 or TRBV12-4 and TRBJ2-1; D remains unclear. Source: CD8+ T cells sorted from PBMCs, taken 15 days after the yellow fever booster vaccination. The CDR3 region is CASSLINFHEQIF. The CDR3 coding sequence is TGTGCCAGCAGTTTAATCAATTTCCATGAGCAGATCTTC.